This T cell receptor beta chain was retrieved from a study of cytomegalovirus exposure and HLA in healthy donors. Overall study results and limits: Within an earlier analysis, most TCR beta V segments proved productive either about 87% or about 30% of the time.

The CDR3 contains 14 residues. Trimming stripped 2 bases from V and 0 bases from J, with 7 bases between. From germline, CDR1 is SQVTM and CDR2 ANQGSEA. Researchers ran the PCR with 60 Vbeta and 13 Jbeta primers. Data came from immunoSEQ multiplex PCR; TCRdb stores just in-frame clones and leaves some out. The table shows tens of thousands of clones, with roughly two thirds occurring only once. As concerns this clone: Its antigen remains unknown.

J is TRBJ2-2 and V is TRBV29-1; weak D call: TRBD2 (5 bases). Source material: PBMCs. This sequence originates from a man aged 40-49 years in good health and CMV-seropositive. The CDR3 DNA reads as TGCAGCGTTGAACTAGCCGCGAACACCGGGGAGCTGTTTTTT. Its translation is CSVELAANTGELFF.